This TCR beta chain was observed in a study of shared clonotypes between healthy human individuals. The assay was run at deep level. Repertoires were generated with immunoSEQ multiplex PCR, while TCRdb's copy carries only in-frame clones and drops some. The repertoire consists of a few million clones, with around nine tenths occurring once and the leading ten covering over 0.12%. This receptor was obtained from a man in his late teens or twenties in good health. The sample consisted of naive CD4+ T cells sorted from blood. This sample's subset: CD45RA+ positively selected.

CDR3 sequence (DNA): TGCGCCAGCAGCTTGGCCCCCTTAAATCAGCCCCAGCATTTT. Amino acid sequence: CASSLAPLNQPQHF. V usage is TRBV5-1 and J usage is TRBJ1-5, with unresolved D. This CDR3 region has 14 residues. Germline assignment: CDR1 SGHRS and CDR2 YFSETQ. Trimming removed 0 bases at V and 4 bases at J, with 8 bases between.